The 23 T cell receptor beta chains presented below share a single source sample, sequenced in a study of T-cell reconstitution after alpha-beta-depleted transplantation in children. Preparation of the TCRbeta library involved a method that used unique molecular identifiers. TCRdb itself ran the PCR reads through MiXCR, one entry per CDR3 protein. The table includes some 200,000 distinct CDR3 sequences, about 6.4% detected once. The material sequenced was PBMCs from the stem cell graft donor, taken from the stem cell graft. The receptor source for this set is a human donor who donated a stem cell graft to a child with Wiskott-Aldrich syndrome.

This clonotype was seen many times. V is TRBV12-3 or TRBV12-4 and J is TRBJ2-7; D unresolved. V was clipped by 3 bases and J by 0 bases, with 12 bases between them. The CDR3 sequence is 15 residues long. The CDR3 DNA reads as TGTGCCAGCAGTTTTAGGGCTGCGAGCTCCTACGAGCAGTACTTC. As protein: CASSFRAASSYEQYF.

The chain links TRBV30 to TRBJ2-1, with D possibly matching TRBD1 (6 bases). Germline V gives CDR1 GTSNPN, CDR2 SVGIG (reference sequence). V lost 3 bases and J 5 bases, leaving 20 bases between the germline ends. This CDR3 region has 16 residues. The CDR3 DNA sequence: TGTGCCTGGAGGCCCCTGGGGTACAGGGTTGACAATGAGCAGTTCTTC. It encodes CAWRPLGYRVDNEQFF.

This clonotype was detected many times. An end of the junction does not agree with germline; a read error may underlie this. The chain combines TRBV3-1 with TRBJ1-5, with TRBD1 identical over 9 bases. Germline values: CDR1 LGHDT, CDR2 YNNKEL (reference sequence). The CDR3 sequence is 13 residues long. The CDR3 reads CASSQGGQGPLNF. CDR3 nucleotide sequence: TGTGCCAGCAGCCAGGGGGGACAGGGCCCTTTGAATTTT.

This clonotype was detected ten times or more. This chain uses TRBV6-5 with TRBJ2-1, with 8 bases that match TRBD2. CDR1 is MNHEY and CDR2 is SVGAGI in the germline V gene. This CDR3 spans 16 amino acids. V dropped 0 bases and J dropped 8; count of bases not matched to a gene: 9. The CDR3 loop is CASSYSGTSDSDEQFF. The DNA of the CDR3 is TGTGCCAGCAGTTACTCGGGGACTAGTGATTCGGATGAGCAGTTCTTC.

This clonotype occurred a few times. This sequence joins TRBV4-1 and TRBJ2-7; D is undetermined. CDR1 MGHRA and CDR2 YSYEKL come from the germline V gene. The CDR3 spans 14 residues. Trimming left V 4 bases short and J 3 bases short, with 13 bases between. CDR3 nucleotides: TGCGCCAGCAGCCCAGCTGGTCGAAGCTACGAGCAGTACTTC. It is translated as CASSPAGRSYEQYF.

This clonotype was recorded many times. Here the CDR3 DNA reads TGTGCCAGCAGTCCCGGACAGCCCCGGGGAAGGAAGACCCAGTACTTC. Its translation: CASSPGQPRGRKTQYF. The V call is TRBV25-1, the J call TRBJ2-5; D is perhaps TRBD1 (6 bases). CDR3 size: 16 residues. The V and J ends lost 5 bases and 6 bases respectively, with 22 bases between them. CDR1 and CDR2 from the germline V gene are MGHDK and SYGVNS.

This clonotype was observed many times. As DNA, the CDR3 is TGCGCCAGCAGCTTCCTAGGGCCGAACACTGAAGCTTTCTTT. This gives the protein CASSFLGPNTEAFF. The chain uses TRBV5-1 and TRBJ1-1; D not resolved. Germline V CDR1 and CDR2: SGHRS, YFSETQ. V lost 2 bases and J lost 1, with 9 bases in between. This CDR3 is built from 14 residues.

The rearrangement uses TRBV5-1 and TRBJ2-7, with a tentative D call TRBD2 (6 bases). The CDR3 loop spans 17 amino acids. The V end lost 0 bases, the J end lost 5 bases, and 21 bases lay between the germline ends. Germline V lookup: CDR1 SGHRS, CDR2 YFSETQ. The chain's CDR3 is CASSLGPRGFGSDEQYF. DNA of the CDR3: TGCGCCAGCAGCTTGGGGCCTCGGGGGTTCGGGTCGGACGAGCAGTACTTC. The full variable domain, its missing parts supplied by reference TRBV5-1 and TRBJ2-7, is KAGVTQTPRYLIKTRGQQVTLSCSPISGHRSVSWYQQTPGQGLQFLFEYFSETQRNKGNFPGRFSGRQFSNSRSEMNVSTLELGDSALYLCASSLGPRGFGSDEQYFGPGTRLTVT.

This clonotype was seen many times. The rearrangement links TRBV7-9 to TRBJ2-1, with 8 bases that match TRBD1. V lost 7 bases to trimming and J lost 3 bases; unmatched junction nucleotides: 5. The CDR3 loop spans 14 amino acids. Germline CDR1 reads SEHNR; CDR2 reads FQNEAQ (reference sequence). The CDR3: CASTGQGSYNEQFF. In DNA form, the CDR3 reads TGTGCCAGCACCGGACAGGGAAGCTACAATGAGCAGTTCTTC.

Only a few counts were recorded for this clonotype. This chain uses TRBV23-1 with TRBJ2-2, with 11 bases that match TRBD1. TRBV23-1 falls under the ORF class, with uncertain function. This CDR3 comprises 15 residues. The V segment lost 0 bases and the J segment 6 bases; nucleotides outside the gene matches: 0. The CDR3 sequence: CASSQSGQGAGELFF. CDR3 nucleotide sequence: TGCGCCAGCAGTCAATCGGGACAGGGGGCCGGGGAGCTGTTTTTT.

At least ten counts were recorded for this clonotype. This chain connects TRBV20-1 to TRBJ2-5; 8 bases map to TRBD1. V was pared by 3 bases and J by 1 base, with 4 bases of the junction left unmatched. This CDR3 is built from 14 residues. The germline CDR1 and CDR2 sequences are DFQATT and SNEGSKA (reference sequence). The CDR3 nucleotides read TGCAGTGCTAGCCCGGGACAGGTCCAAGAGACCCAGTACTTC. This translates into CSASPGQVQETQYF.

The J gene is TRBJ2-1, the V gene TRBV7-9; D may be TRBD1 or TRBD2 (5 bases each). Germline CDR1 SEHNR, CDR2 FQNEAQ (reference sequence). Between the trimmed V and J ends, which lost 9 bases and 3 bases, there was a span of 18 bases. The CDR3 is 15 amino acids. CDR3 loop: CARSPGLGDYNEQFF. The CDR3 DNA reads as TGTGCCAGGAGCCCCGGACTGGGGGACTACAATGAGCAGTTCTTC.

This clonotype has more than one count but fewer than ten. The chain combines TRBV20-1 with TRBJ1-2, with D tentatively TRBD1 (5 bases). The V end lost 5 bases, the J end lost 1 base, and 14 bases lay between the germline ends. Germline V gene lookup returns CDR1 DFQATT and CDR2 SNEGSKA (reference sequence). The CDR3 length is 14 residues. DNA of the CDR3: TGCAGTGCTCAATGGGGCGAGATTAACTATGGCTACACCTTC. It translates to CSAQWGEINYGYTF.

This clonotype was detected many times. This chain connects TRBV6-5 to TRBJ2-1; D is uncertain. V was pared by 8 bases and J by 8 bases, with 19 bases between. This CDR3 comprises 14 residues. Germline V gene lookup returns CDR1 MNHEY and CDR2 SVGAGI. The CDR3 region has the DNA TGTGCCAGCCAACTTGGTAGTTTCCTCCATGAGCAGTTCTTC. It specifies CASQLGSFLHEQFF.

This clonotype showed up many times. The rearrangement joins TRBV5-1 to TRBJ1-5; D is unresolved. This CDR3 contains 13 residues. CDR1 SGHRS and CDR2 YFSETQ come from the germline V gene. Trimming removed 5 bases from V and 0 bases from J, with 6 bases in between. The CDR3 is CASRVDSNQPQHF. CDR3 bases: TGCGCCAGCAGAGTTGATAGCAATCAGCCCCAGCATTTT. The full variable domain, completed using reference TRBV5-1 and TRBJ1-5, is KAGVTQTPRYLIKTRGQQVTLSCSPISGHRSVSWYQQTPGQGLQFLFEYFSETQRNKGNFPGRFSGRQFSNSRSEMNVSTLELGDSALYLCASRVDSNQPQHFGDGTRLSIL.

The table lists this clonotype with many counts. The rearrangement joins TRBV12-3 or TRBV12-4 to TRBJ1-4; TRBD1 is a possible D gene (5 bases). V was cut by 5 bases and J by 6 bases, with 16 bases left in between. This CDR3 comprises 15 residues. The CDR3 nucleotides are TGTGCCAGCAGTCGCCCCGGGGCAGCAGATGAAAAACTGTTTTTT. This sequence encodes CASSRPGAADEKLFF.

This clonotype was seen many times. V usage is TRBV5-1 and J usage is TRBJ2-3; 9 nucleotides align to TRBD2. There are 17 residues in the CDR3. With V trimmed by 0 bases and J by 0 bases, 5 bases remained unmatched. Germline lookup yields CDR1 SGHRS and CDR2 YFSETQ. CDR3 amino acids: CASSLGLAGTSTDTQYF. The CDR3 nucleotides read TGCGCCAGCAGCTTGGGTCTAGCGGGGACTAGCACAGATACGCAGTATTTT.

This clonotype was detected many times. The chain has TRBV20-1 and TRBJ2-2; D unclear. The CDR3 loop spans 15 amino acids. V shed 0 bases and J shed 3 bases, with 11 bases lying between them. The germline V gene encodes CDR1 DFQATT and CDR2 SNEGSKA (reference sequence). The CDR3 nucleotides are TGCAGTGCTAGAGATCTGGGTGAGGACACCGGGGAGCTGTTTTTT. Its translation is CSARDLGEDTGELFF.

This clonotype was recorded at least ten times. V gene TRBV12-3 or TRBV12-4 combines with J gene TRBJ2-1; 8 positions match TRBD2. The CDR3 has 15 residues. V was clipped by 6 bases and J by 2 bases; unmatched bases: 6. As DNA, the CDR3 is TGTGCCAGCAGCGCCGAGCGGGGGCCCTACAATGAGCAGTTCTTC. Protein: CASSAERGPYNEQFF.

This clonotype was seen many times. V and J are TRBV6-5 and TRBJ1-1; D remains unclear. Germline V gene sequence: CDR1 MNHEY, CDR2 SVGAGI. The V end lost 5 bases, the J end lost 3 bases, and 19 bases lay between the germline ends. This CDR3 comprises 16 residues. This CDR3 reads CASSPQVAGFYTEAFF. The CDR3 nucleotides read TGTGCCAGCAGTCCCCAAGTGGCAGGTTTTTACACTGAAGCTTTCTTT.

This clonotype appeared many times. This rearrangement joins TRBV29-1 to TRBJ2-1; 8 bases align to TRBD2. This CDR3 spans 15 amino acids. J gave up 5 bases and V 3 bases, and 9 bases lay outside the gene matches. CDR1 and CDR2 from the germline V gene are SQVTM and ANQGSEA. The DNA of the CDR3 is TGCAGCGTTGAGGCTAGCGGGCGGTATGACAATGAGCAGTTCTTC. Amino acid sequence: CSVEASGRYDNEQFF.

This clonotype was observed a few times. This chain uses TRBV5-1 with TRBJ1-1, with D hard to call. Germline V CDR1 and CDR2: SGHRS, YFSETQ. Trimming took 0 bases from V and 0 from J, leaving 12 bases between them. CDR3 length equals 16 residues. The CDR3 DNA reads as TGCGCCAGCAGCTTGGGAGTTCTTGGGATGAACACTGAAGCTTTCTTT. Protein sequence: CASSLGVLGMNTEAFF.

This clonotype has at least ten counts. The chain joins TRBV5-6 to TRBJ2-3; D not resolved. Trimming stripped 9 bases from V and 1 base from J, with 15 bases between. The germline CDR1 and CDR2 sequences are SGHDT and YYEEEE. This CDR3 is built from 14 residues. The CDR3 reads CATAMGFGTDTQYF. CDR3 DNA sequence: TGTGCCACAGCGATGGGTTTTGGCACAGATACGCAGTATTTT.